The T cell receptor beta chain described here comes from a study of OX40 agonist ivuxolimab in advanced cancers. Looking at the study overall: Every 2 weeks, patients received ivuxolimab intravenously, dosed at 0.01 to 10 mg/kg. Participants, 65% to 85% male, averaged around 64 years of age, ranging from about 23 to 79. Allowance was made for prior anti-PD-1, anti-PD-L1 or anti-CTLA-4 therapy, and about 40% had some. Study-level findings and limits: The work left the antigen specificity of expanded peripheral T cells undetermined.

About this clone: Its antigen is unidentified.

Per germline, CDR1 SGHAT and CDR2 FQNNGV. CDR3 length: 16 residues. Trimming took off 5 bases at V and 0 bases at J, with 14 bases between the two ends. The repertoire was sequenced with immunoSEQ multiplex PCR; TCRdb's copy has only in-frame clones and lacks some. The sample consists of about 13,000 clones, 84% of them appearing once. V is TRBV11-2 and J is TRBJ2-1, with D possibly TRBD2 on 6 matching bases. This sequence originates from an adult with an advanced solid tumor such as melanoma, head and neck, liver or kidney cancer. The sample consisted of CD4+ or CD8+ T cells sorted from blood, taken in a trial of the OX40 agonist ivuxolimab. CDR3 in amino acids: CASSPSPGGSYNEQFF. The CDR3 bases are TGTGCCAGCAGCCCTTCTCCCGGGGGCTCCTACAATGAGCAGTTCTTC.